A single T cell receptor beta chain is shown here with its context. These data come from a study of Ad26.COV2.S vaccination and SARS-CoV-2 variants. Treatment denoted: roughly 20 received Ad26.COV2.S at low or high dose, single or two shots; a few received placebo; per-sample allocation not given. After the first vaccine or placebo injection, samples were drawn on day 63. V trimming: 5 bases; J trimming: 4 bases; junction bases outside the gene matches: 13. The CDR3 runs 16 residues. Germline CDR1 and CDR2: MNHEY and SVGEGT. Generated by immunoSEQ multiplex PCR, the TCRdb table keeps only in-frame clones and is missing some. The profile covers about 320,000 clones, with around 84% appearing a single time and roughly 2.1% taken by the ten largest.

The sequencing used peripheral blood, collected in a trial of Ad26.COV2.S vaccine versus placebo. The source of this sequence is a person between 18 and 65 years old who received the Ad26.COV2.S COVID-19 vaccine or a placebo. This rearrangement joins TRBV6-2 or TRBV6-3 to TRBJ2-5; 7 nucleotides line up with TRBD1. The CDR3 spells CASSRPATGRGETQYF. For the CDR3, the DNA is TGTGCCAGCAGTCGGCCGGCGACAGGGAGAGGAGAGACCCAGTACTTC.